These T cell receptor beta chains were read from a single sample in a study of blood T cell repertoires in COVID-19. This table comes from immunoSEQ multiplex PCR, and its TCRdb copy is limited to in-frame clones, with some not included. The profile shows 230,000 or so clones, 89% of them singletons. Sequenced sample: peripheral blood. The receptors originated from a woman aged 40-49 years who had recovered from COVID-19. The CDR3 runs from the conserved cysteine through the conserved F or W. A D gene is named only where the DNA matches it firmly. Where a row states a size, it is once, few, many or the class of an expanded clone; other rows omit it.

d_gene: TRBD1
v_gene: TRBV29-1
j_gene: TRBJ2-7
abundance: .
CDR3nt: TGCAGCGTTGCCCATAGTGCCGGGACAGGGTTAGTATACGAGCAGTACTTC
CDR3aa: CSVAHSAGTGLVYEQYF

d_gene: TRBD1
v_gene: TRBV29-1
j_gene: TRBJ1-4
abundance: .
CDR3nt: TGCAGCGTTGGACAGGGGGCCGGAAAACTGTTTTTT
CDR3aa: CSVGQGAGKLFF

d_gene: TRBD1
v_gene: TRBV5-5
j_gene: TRBJ2-3
abundance: .
CDR3nt: TGTGCCAGCAGCTTGGTGGACAGGGGCGTGGGAGATACGCAGTATTTT
CDR3aa: CASSLVDRGVGDTQYF

d_gene: TRBD1
v_gene: TRBV5-4
j_gene: TRBJ2-5
abundance: .
CDR3nt: TGTGCCAGCAGCTCCGAAACGGGGACAGTAGAGACCCAGTACTTC
CDR3aa: CASSSETGTVETQYF

d_gene: .
v_gene: TRBV18
j_gene: TRBJ1-3
abundance: .
CDR3nt: TGTGCCAGCTCACCGACAGTCGGCCACTCTGGAAACACCATATATTTT
CDR3aa: CASSPTVGHSGNTIYF

d_gene: .
v_gene: TRBV19
j_gene: TRBJ2-3
abundance: .
CDR3nt: TGTGCCAGTAGTTCCCACCTGCTACAGGGCACAGATACGCAGTATTTT
CDR3aa: CASSSHLLQGTDTQYF

d_gene: TRBD1
v_gene: TRBV5-1
j_gene: TRBJ2-6
abundance: once
CDR3nt: TGCGCCAGCAGCCGCCCAGGGGGTAGGGGACGGTCCGGGGCCAACGTCCTGACTTTC
CDR3aa: CASSRPGGRGRSGANVLTF

d_gene: .
v_gene: TRBV7-4
j_gene: TRBJ1-5
abundance: .
CDR3nt: TGTGCCAGCAGCTTGACCGGACAGAACTTTTATAGCAATCAGCCCCAGCATTTT
CDR3aa: CASSLTGQNFYSNQPQHF

d_gene: TRBD2
v_gene: TRBV12-5
j_gene: TRBJ2-5
abundance: .
CDR3nt: TGTGCTAGTGCCACAGGGACTAGCGGGCAAGAGACCCAGTACTTC
CDR3aa: CASATGTSGQETQYF

d_gene: TRBD2
v_gene: TRBV24-1
j_gene: TRBJ2-3
abundance: .
CDR3nt: TGTGCCACACGACCCGGGAGCGGGAGCTCAGATACGCAGTATTTT
CDR3aa: CATRPGSGSSDTQYF

d_gene: .
v_gene: TRBV7-2
j_gene: TRBJ2-1
abundance: .
CDR3nt: TGTGCCAGCAGCTTAGCTCCGGAGGGTGAGCAGTTCTTC
CDR3aa: CASSLAPEGEQFF

d_gene: .
v_gene: TRBV28
j_gene: TRBJ1-2
abundance: .
CDR3nt: TGTGCCATCTACTACCCGGGGGCGGGAGGTGGCTACACCTTC
CDR3aa: CAIYYPGAGGGYTF

d_gene: TRBD1
v_gene: TRBV7-9
j_gene: TRBJ1-4
abundance: .
CDR3nt: TGTGCCAGCAGCCCGGACAGGGCCGATGAAAAACTGTTTTTT
CDR3aa: CASSPDRADEKLFF

d_gene: .
v_gene: TRBV10-2
j_gene: TRBJ2-7
abundance: .
CDR3nt: TGCGCCAGCAGTGAGGGACTCCTGAACTCCTACGAGCAGTACTTC
CDR3aa: CASSEGLLNSYEQYF

d_gene: .
v_gene: TRBV12-3/TRBV12-4
j_gene: TRBJ2-1
abundance: .
CDR3nt: TGTGCCTGCTCGGCGGGGCGTGAGCAGTTCTTC
CDR3aa: CACSAGREQFF

d_gene: TRBD1
v_gene: TRBV28
j_gene: TRBJ1-2
abundance: .
CDR3nt: TGTGCCAGCAGAGCGACCAGGGGGCGTAGCTATGGCTACACCTTC
CDR3aa: CASRATRGRSYGYTF

d_gene: TRBD2
v_gene: TRBV27
j_gene: TRBJ2-3
abundance: .
CDR3nt: TGTGCCAGCAGTTCGAGGACTAGCGGGAGCCGGGATACGCAGTATTTT
CDR3aa: CASSSRTSGSRDTQYF

d_gene: .
v_gene: TRBV2
j_gene: TRBJ2-3
abundance: .
CDR3nt: TGTGCCAGCACCAGGGAAGCGTCTAGCACAGATACGCAGTATTTT
CDR3aa: CASTREASSTDTQYF

d_gene: TRBD1
v_gene: TRBV9
j_gene: TRBJ2-1
abundance: .
CDR3nt: TGTGCCAGCAGCCCGCGAAGGACAGGGGACAATGAGCAGTTCTTC
CDR3aa: CASSPRRTGDNEQFF

d_gene: .
v_gene: TRBV2
j_gene: TRBJ1-2
abundance: few
CDR3nt: TGTGCCGTATTCTATGGCTACACCTTC
CDR3aa: CAVFYGYTF

d_gene: TRBD1
v_gene: TRBV6-6
j_gene: TRBJ2-7
abundance: .
CDR3nt: TGTGCCAGCAGTGAGAGGGACAGCCACTTACTCGAGCAGTACTTC
CDR3aa: CASSERDSHLLEQYF

d_gene: TRBD2
v_gene: TRBV10-2
j_gene: TRBJ2-5
abundance: .
CDR3nt: TGCGCCAGCACTCGGGTCCCGGGACTACCCCAAGAGACCCAGTACTTC
CDR3aa: CASTRVPGLPQETQYF

d_gene: TRBD1
v_gene: TRBV3-1/TRBV3-2
j_gene: TRBJ1-2
abundance: .
CDR3nt: TGTGCCAGCAGCCAAGATGTCGGGACGGGACAGCCTCTCTATGGCTACACCTTC
CDR3aa: CASSQDVGTGQPLYGYTF

d_gene: .
v_gene: TRBV7-9
j_gene: TRBJ2-5
abundance: .
CDR3nt: TGTGCCAGCAGCTCTCAAGAGACCCAGTACTTC
CDR3aa: CASSSQETQYF

d_gene: TRBD1
v_gene: TRBV5-1
j_gene: TRBJ2-7
abundance: once
CDR3nt: TGCGCCAGCAGCTTGAAAGGGGGCCCCTACGAGCAGTACTTC
CDR3aa: CASSLKGGPYEQYF

d_gene: .
v_gene: TRBV7-6
j_gene: TRBJ1-5
abundance: .
CDR3nt: TGTGCCAGCAGTCAGACAGCCGGGGGTCAGCCCCAGCATTTT
CDR3aa: CASSQTAGGQPQHF

d_gene: .
v_gene: TRBV11-3
j_gene: TRBJ1-1
abundance: .
CDR3nt: TGTGCCAGCAGCTTGATTACAAGGAACACTGAAGCTTTCTTT
CDR3aa: CASSLITRNTEAFF

d_gene: TRBD2
v_gene: TRBV10-2
j_gene: TRBJ2-3
abundance: .
CDR3nt: TGCGCCAGCAATTCGCGGGGGGCCACAGATACGCAGTATTTT
CDR3aa: CASNSRGATDTQYF